The present T cell receptor (beta chain) was sequenced within a study of T cells in Graves' hyperthyroidism and ophthalmopathy. Study in general: Pretreatment peripheral blood was obtained at initial diagnosis. General study findings and limits: From stable hyperthyroidism, ophthalmopathy was separated by a 13 V-J model.

Amplified TCR beta CDR3 regions derived from RNA transcripts. The HTBI set primed first-round TCR CDR3 RT-PCR. TCRdb processed the multiplex PCR reads anew with MiXCR; each CDR3 protein has one entry. The profile shows 300,000 to 350,000 distinct CDR3 sequences, around 18% of them singletons. Uncontrolled infection, other autoimmune disease, pregnancy or lactation led to exclusion. Each diagnosis was grounded in clinical symptoms, serum thyroxine and TRAb, thyroid ultrasound, and orbital computed tomography. J was trimmed by 7 bases and V by 6 bases; bases with no gene match: 15. The CDR3 runs to 17 residues. From germline, CDR1 is MNHEY and CDR2 SMNVEV (reference sequence). This clonotype was seen many times. Its cognate antigen is unknown.

This receptor was identified in a woman aged 40 to 50 with Graves' ophthalmopathy. Material for sequencing was blood. The gene calls are TRBV27 and TRBJ2-5, with 12 bases aligning to TRBD1. The CDR3 reads CASSPPGQGALGMTQYF. CDR3 bases: TGTGCCAGCAGCCCACCGGGACAGGGGGCGCTTGGGATGACCCAGTACTTC.